The 24 T cell receptor beta chains reported below all come from one sample, sequenced in a study of Tregs in tolerant kidney transplant recipients (dated by TCRdb to the late 2010s). The transplants used related donors with nonmyeloablative bone marrow transplantation, and mixed chimerism in the human trials was transient. Receptor amplification or capture employed the immunoSEQ multiplex PCR assay. As stored in TCRdb, this immuneACCESS dataset retains in-frame rearrangements with V and J assigned. A fraction of the clones does not appear; measured against another copy, unresolved V genes explain less than half of the discrepancy, and the remainder lacks a known reason. The sample table holds tens of thousands of clones, of which 93% were seen once. The top ten clonotypes cover around 1.6% of the sample. Here the sequenced sample was CD4+ T cells from blood (PBMCs), taken 12 months after the transplant. The origin of the receptors is a human patient who received a combined kidney and bone marrow transplant. Following a transplant, a fraction of the T cells may be traceable to the graft donor.

The chain uses TRBV29-1 and TRBJ1-1; 9 positions match TRBD1. The CDR3 loop spans 14 amino acids. Germline CDR1 SQVTM, CDR2 ANQGSEA. V shed 3 bases and J 3 bases; nucleotides not matched to a gene: 5. Here the CDR3 DNA reads TGCAGCGTTGATATGGGACAGGGTTACACTGAAGCTTTCTTT. Its protein is CSVDMGQGYTEAFF. Looking up the rest from reference TRBV29-1 and TRBJ1-1 gives the full variable domain: SAVISQKPSRDICQRGTSLTIQCQVDSQVTMMFWYRQQPGQSLTLIATANQGSEATYESGFVIDKFPISRPNLTFSTLTVSNMSPEDSSIYLCSVDMGQGYTEAFFGQGTRLTVV.

This clone was recorded once. J is TRBJ2-1 and V is TRBV5-4, with 9 bases aligning to TRBD2. There are 13 residues in the CDR3. CDR1 is SGHNT and CDR2 is YYREEE in the germline V gene (reference sequence). The V segment lost 0 bases and the J segment 9 bases; nucleotides outside the gene matches: 1. Here the CDR3 DNA reads TGTGCCAGCAGCTTGGAAGCGGGGGGTGAGCAGTTCTTC. Amino acids: CASSLEAGGEQFF.

The chain is built from TRBV6-5 and TRBJ1-3; the match to TRBD1 covers 7 bases. The CDR3 is 15 residues long. CDR1 and CDR2 from the germline V gene are MNHEY and SVGAGI. After removal of 10 bases from V and 2 bases from J, the junction contained 11 bases not matched to a gene. CDR3 sequence: CANRPTGLTGNTIYF. CDR3 in DNA: TGTGCCAACAGGCCGACAGGGCTGACTGGAAACACCATATATTTT.

The chain couples TRBV5-1 to TRBJ2-3, with 7 bases lining up with TRBD1. The CDR3 length is 15 residues. J was trimmed by 1 base and V by 2 bases; bases with no gene match: 4. Germline V gene data show CDR1 as SGHRS and CDR2 as YFSETQ. The CDR3 coding sequence is TGCGCCAGCAGCTTCACAGGGGATCGCACAGATACGCAGTATTTT. It codes for CASSFTGDRTDTQYF.

The chain links TRBV7-2 to TRBJ2-3, with D hard to call. The CDR3 length is 14 residues. Germline-derived CDR1 and CDR2 are SGHTA and FQGNSA. The germline V and J ends were trimmed by 0 bases and 6 bases, with 10 bases remaining between them. The CDR3 coding sequence is TGTGCCAGCAGCTTAGCGTGGCAGTCTGATACGCAGTATTTT. It specifies CASSLAWQSDTQYF. The variable domain in full, completed from reference TRBV7-2 and TRBJ2-3, reads GAGVSQSPSNKVTEKGKDVELRCDPISGHTALYWYRQSLGQGLEFLIYFQGNSAPDKSGLPSDRFSAERTGGSVSTLTIQRTQQEDSAVYLCASSLAWQSDTQYFGPGTRLTVL.

The chain employs TRBV5-1 and TRBJ2-1; TRBD1 agrees at 10 bases. This CDR3 has 15 amino acids. The germline V gene encodes CDR1 SGHRS and CDR2 YFSETQ. V dropped 1 base and J dropped 8; count of bases not matched to a gene: 6. CDR3 in DNA: TGCGCCAGCAGCTTGTGGACAGGGGGAGTGGATGAGCAGTTCTTC. This codes for CASSLWTGGVDEQFF.

This sequence joins TRBV27 and TRBJ1-5; D gene unclear. Germline values: CDR1 MNHEY, CDR2 SMNVEV (reference sequence). Trimming shortened V by 6 bases and J by 6 bases, and 9 bases separated the two germline ends. The CDR3 has 12 amino acids. The CDR3 DNA reads as TGTGCCAGCAGCTCCGGGGTTCAGCCCCAGCATTTT. Translation gives CASSSGVQPQHF.

A word on this clone: The junction shows a germline mismatch at one end, possibly a read error. This sequence joins TRBV28 and TRBJ1-4, with a possible D match to TRBD1 (6 bases). The CDR3 is made up of 14 amino acids. CDR1 is MDHEN, CDR2 SYDVKM, per germline. The CDR3 spells CASRLSGTNEKLFF. In DNA, the CDR3 is TGTGCCAGCAGGTTATCCGGGACAAATGAAAAACTGTTTTTT.

The V and J genes are TRBV12-5 and TRBJ1-2, with 10 bases that match TRBD1. This CDR3 has 15 residues. Germline values: CDR1 LGHNT, CDR2 FRNRAP. V lost 2 bases to trimming and J lost 8 bases; unmatched junction nucleotides: 8. The CDR3, as DNA: TGTGCTAGTGGTTTGAAGTTGGACAGGGGGGGCGGCTACACCTTC. This sequence encodes CASGLKLDRGGGYTF.

This rearrangement joins TRBV28 to TRBJ1-4; D is perhaps TRBD1 (5 bases). V lost 3 bases, J lost 8 bases, and 10 bases lay in between. This CDR3 region has 13 residues. Germline V lookup: CDR1 MDHEN, CDR2 SYDVKM. The CDR3 DNA sequence: TGTGCCAGCAGTTTCAGGGTTTGGGAAAAACTGTTTTTT. It translates to CASSFRVWEKLFF.

The chain carries TRBV7-6 and TRBJ2-1; TRBD2 might be the D (7 bases). V shed 4 bases and J shed 5 bases, with 12 bases lying between them. The CDR3 length is 14 residues. Germline assignment: CDR1 SGHVS and CDR2 FNYEAQ. DNA for the CDR3: TGTGCCAGCAGCTGGGGGGGGACACACAATGAGCAGTTCTTC. This codes for CASSWGGTHNEQFF.

The chain has TRBV28 and TRBJ2-3; 9 bases are a match to TRBD2. With V trimmed by 4 bases and J by 2 bases, 16 bases remained unmatched. CDR1 MDHEN and CDR2 SYDVKM come from the germline V gene. The CDR3 is made up of 19 amino acids. The CDR3 DNA reads as TGTGCCAGCAGTTCATCGGCGGGGGTAGCGGGGGCTATCACAGATACGCAGTATTTT. Amino acid sequence: CASSSSAGVAGAITDTQYF.

The chain employs TRBV2 and TRBJ1-5; perhaps TRBD1 as D (5 bases). Per the germline V gene, CDR1 is SNHLY and CDR2 is FYNNEI. Trimming removed 4 bases from V and 3 bases from J, with 13 bases in between. The CDR3 is made up of 15 amino acids. CDR3 protein: CASSVSQGNNQPQHF. CDR3 in DNA: TGTGCCAGCAGTGTCAGCCAGGGAAACAATCAGCCCCAGCATTTT.

The CDR3 spells CSGKTSGSENEQFF. The CDR3 DNA follows: TGCAGCGGCAAGACTAGCGGGAGTGAGAATGAGCAGTTCTTC. The chain employs TRBV29-1 and TRBJ2-1; 12 nucleotides match TRBD2. Germline values: CDR1 SQVTM, CDR2 ANQGSEA. The CDR3 is 14 residues long. The ends lost 7 bases at V and 7 bases at J; junction bases unmatched: 8.

The chain is built from TRBV18 and TRBJ2-7; 11 bases match TRBD2. J gave up 0 bases and V 4 bases, and 5 bases lay outside the gene matches. The germline V gene has CDR1 KGHSH and CDR2 LQKENI. CDR3 length equals 16 residues. DNA for the CDR3: TGTGCCAGCTCACGCCTAGCGGGGGGAAGCTCCTACGAGCAGTACTTC. Its protein product is CASSRLAGGSSYEQYF.

The gene calls are TRBV29-1 and TRBJ2-7; no reliable D call. Germline loops: CDR1 SQVTM, CDR2 ANQGSEA. V lost 5 bases to trimming and J lost 0 bases, with 20 bases between them. The CDR3 extends over 16 amino acids. The CDR3 DNA follows: TGCAGCGTTCTTGGTCCCCTTCCGCCGAGCTCCTACGAGCAGTACTTC. Translation: CSVLGPLPPSSYEQYF.

The rearrangement uses TRBV9 and TRBJ1-2; no definite D call. The CDR3 contains 13 residues. Germline V gives CDR1 SGDLS, CDR2 YYNGEE. The V end was cut by 0 bases, the J end by 1 base, with 4 bases between. CDR3 DNA sequence: TGTGCCAGCAGCGTAGCACATAACTATGGCTACACCTTC. It codes for CASSVAHNYGYTF.

V is TRBV30 and J is TRBJ2-7; 7 bases line up with TRBD2. This CDR3 spans 14 amino acids. Losses at the gene ends were 1 base for V and 2 bases for J; bases not matched to a gene: 5. From germline, CDR1 is GTSNPN and CDR2 SVGIG (reference sequence). DNA of the CDR3: TGTGCCTGGAGTGGACTAGCCACTACCTACGAGCAGTACTTC. It is translated as CAWSGLATTYEQYF.

This chain links TRBV18 with TRBJ2-7, with 7 nucleotides matching TRBD2. The CDR3 length is 14 residues. With 6 bases clipped from V and 3 bases from J, the junction kept 8 bases outside the gene matches. Germline CDR1 reads KGHSH; CDR2 reads LQKENI. In DNA, the CDR3 is TGTGCCAGCTCGCCTGTGACGGGGGGCTACGAGCAGTACTTC. It encodes CASSPVTGGYEQYF.

V and J are TRBV7-2 and TRBJ1-3; D is possibly TRBD1 (6 bases). V was clipped by 2 bases and J by 6 bases, with 11 bases between them. CDR1 and CDR2 from the germline V gene are SGHTA and FQGNSA. The CDR3 is made up of 14 amino acids. For the CDR3, the DNA is TGTGCCAGCAGCTTAAAGACAGGTCCAAACACCATATATTTT. Encoded protein: CASSLKTGPNTIYF.

CDR3 sequence: CSVELGASGQSTDTQYF. CDR3 DNA: TGCAGCGTCGAGCTAGGAGCTAGCGGGCAAAGCACAGATACGCAGTATTTT. The V call is TRBV29-1, the J call TRBJ2-3; 8 bases are shared with TRBD2. J lost 0 bases, V lost 6 bases, and 14 bases had no gene match. Germline CDR1 SQVTM, CDR2 ANQGSEA. The CDR3 is 17 residues long.

The chain employs TRBV10-3 and TRBJ1-1; D gene unclear. Trimming cost V 10 bases and J 8 bases, with 14 bases left between them. In germline, CDR1 is ENHRY, CDR2 SYGVKD. This CDR3 has 11 amino acids. Here the CDR3 reads CATQRQAEAFF. The DNA of the CDR3 is TGTGCCACCCAAAGGCAGGCGGAAGCTTTCTTT.

The J gene is TRBJ2-3, the V gene TRBV4-2, with 9 bases lining up with TRBD2. V shed 1 base, J shed 3 bases, and the junction held 5 bases outside the gene matches. The germline CDR1 and CDR2 sequences are LGHNA and YNFKEQ. The length of the CDR3 is 16 residues. The CDR3 here is CASSQGVAGATDTQYF. In nucleotides, the CDR3 is TGTGCCAGCAGCCAAGGAGTAGCGGGGGCGACAGATACGCAGTATTTT.

The chain employs TRBV9 and TRBJ1-4, with unresolved D. V lost 4 bases and J lost 1, with 14 bases in between. CDR3 length: 16 residues. Germline CDR1 reads SGDLS; CDR2 reads YYNGEE. The CDR3 nucleotides read TGTGCCAGCAGCCCTCAGCCCACAGAAACTAATGAAAAACTGTTTTTT. Its translation: CASSPQPTETNEKLFF.